This T cell receptor (beta chain) was observed in a study of T cell responses to AZD1222 COVID-19 vaccine. Germline V lookup: CDR1 MNHEY, CDR2 SVGEGT. The CDR3 is made up of 16 amino acids. V gave up 0 bases and J gave up 4 bases, with 16 bases separating them. As concerns this clone: Its antigen is unidentified.

Using immunoSEQ multiplex PCR, the repertoire was profiled, and TCRdb retains in-frame clones only, with some absent. The sample includes 150,000 to 200,000 clones, 75% to 90% of them seen just once. Study observations and caveats: Reportedly, nearly half the spike-specific TCRs target unmutated variant regions.

This chain joins TRBV6-2 or TRBV6-3 and TRBJ2-7, with D possibly matching TRBD2 (5 bases). This specimen consisted of peripheral blood, obtained on day 0 of MenACWY control vaccination. This sequence was found in an adult in good health. The CDR3 DNA sequence: TGTGCCAGCAGTTACTCGAGTAAATTCACGGGATACGAGCAGTACTTC. It yields the protein CASSYSSKFTGYEQYF.